The 9 T cell receptor beta chains in this list originate from one sample, sequenced in a study of post-analysis software for immune sequencing data. Study-level points and caveats: Higher frequency in patients than in controls was seen for roughly five TRBV segments, with TRBV5-6, TRBV5-1 and TRBV20-1 among them.

Which antigens these TCRs recognize remains unknown. The authors incorporated unique molecular identifiers into the TCR beta cDNA libraries. TCRdb independently ran MiXCR on the PCR reads; one entry per CDR3 protein. Of about 200,000 distinct CDR3 sequences listed, approximately 29% were seen once; the top ten hold more than 3%. Sequencing was performed on blood. These receptors came from a girl between 2 and 17 years old with multiple sclerosis.

The sample holds many counts of this clonotype. J is TRBJ2-4 and V is TRBV7-9; D remains unclear. V lost 0 bases to trimming and J lost 8 bases, with 2 bases between them. This CDR3 has 11 amino acids. Germline CDR1 SEHNR, CDR2 FQNEAQ (reference sequence). The CDR3 reads CASSLAHIQYF. For the CDR3, the DNA is TGTGCCAGCAGCTTAGCGCACATTCAGTACTTC.

This chain joins TRBV5-1 and TRBJ2-4; possibly TRBD2 for D (5 bases). Germline assignment: CDR1 SGHRS and CDR2 YFSETQ. V lost 4 bases, J lost 12 bases, and 17 bases lay in between. This CDR3 contains 13 residues. The CDR3 loop is CASSLGEARTQYF. The CDR3 DNA is TGCGCCAGCAGCCTCGGGGAAGCGCGCACTCAGTACTTC. The full variable domain, with the rest looked up from reference TRBV5-1 and TRBJ2-4, is KAGVTQTPRYLIKTRGQQVTLSCSPISGHRSVSWYQQTPGQGLQFLFEYFSETQRNKGNFPGRFSGRQFSNSRSEMNVSTLELGDSALYLCASSLGEARTQYFGAGTRLSVL.

This clonotype appeared many times. This chain connects TRBV12-3 or TRBV12-4 to TRBJ1-2, with D unresolved. The CDR3 loop spans 12 amino acids. V lost 9 bases to trimming and J lost 4 bases, with 12 bases between them. The CDR3, as DNA: TGTGCCAGTACAGTACTGGGCTATGGCTACACCTTC. As protein: CASTVLGYGYTF.

The chain links TRBV12-3 or TRBV12-4 to TRBJ1-5; D perhaps matches TRBD1 (6 bases). The CDR3 loop spans 16 amino acids. Trimming removed 2 bases from V and 1 base from J, with 12 bases in between. CDR3 residues: CASSLRRGASNQPQHF. Written as DNA, the CDR3 is TGTGCCAGCAGTTTAAGGCGGGGGGCGAGCAATCAGCCCCAGCATTTT.

Regarding this clonotype: The junction departs from the called germline gene at one end, perhaps through a read error. The rearrangement uses TRBV24-1 and TRBJ1-1; perhaps TRBD1 as D (5 bases). This CDR3 spans 15 amino acids. The V gene's germline CDR1 is KGHDR and CDR2 SFDVKD. CDR3 in amino acids: CATSPLGGGYTGAFF. Here the CDR3 DNA reads TGTGCCACCAGTCCATTAGGCGGGGGGTACACTGGAGCTTTCTTT.

This clonotype came up a few times. The chain joins TRBV5-1 to TRBJ2-5, with TRBD2 matching 7 bases. The germline V gene encodes CDR1 SGHRS and CDR2 YFSETQ. CDR3 size: 16 residues. Trimming at V came to 0 bases and at J to 0 bases, leaving 5 bases not matched to a gene. The CDR3 nucleotides are TGCGCCAGCAGCTTGGCCACTAGCGCCAACCAAGAGACCCAGTACTTC. This encodes CASSLATSANQETQYF.

This clonotype showed up many times. The CDR3 loop reads CATSRPLTSGGFYEQYF. The DNA for the CDR3 is TGTGCCACCAGCAGACCCCTAACTAGCGGGGGATTCTACGAGCAGTACTTC. This chain connects TRBV15 to TRBJ2-7; 11 bases fit TRBD2. The V gene's germline CDR1 is LNHNV and CDR2 YYDKDF (reference sequence). There are 17 residues in the CDR3. The junction had 9 bases not matched to a gene; V was cut back by 2 bases and J by 3 bases.

This clonotype was seen at least ten times. The chain is built from TRBV7-9 and TRBJ2-1; 7 bases match TRBD2. The germline gives CDR1 SEHNR, CDR2 FQNEAQ (reference sequence). The CDR3 sequence is 15 residues long. The ends lost 6 bases at V and 6 bases at J; junction bases unmatched: 11. Here the CDR3 reads CASRPVGLGVNEQFF. CDR3 in DNA: TGTGCCAGCAGGCCGGTAGGACTAGGGGTCAATGAGCAGTTCTTC.

In DNA, the CDR3 is TGTGCCAGCAGCTTTGGCAGCTCGAACACTGAAGCTTTCTTT. Translating it yields CASSFGSSNTEAFF. This chain joins TRBV5-6 and TRBJ1-1, with D hard to call. CDR1 is SGHDT and CDR2 is YYEEEE in the germline V gene. V lost 2 bases and J 1 base, leaving 9 bases between the germline ends. CDR3 size: 14 residues. Filled out from reference TRBV5-6 and TRBJ1-1, the complete variable domain reads DAGVTQSPTHLIKTRGQQVTLRCSPKSGHDTVSWYQQALGQGPQFIFQYYEEEERQRGNFPDRFSGHQFPNYSSELNVNALLLGDSALYLCASSFGSSNTEAFFGQGTRLTVV.